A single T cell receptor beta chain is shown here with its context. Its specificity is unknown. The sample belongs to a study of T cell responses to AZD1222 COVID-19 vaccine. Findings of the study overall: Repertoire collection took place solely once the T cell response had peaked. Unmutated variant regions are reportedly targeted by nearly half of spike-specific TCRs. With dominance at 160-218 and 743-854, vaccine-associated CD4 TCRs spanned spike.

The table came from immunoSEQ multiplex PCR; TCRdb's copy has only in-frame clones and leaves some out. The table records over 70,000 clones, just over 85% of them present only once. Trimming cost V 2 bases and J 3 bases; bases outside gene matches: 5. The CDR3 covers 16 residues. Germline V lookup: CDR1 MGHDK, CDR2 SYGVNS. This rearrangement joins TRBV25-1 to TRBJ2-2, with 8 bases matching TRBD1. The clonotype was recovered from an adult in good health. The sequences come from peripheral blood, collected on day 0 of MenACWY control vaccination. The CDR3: CASSEMGTGDTGELFF. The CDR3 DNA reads TGTGCCAGCAGTGAAATGGGGACAGGTGACACCGGGGAGCTGTTTTTT.